These 8 T cell receptor beta chains were all obtained from the same sample, sequenced in a study of cytomegalovirus exposure and HLA in healthy donors. This PCR relied on a set of 60 Vbeta primers and 13 Jbeta primers. The repertoire was sequenced with immunoSEQ multiplex PCR; TCRdb's copy has only in-frame clones and lacks some. The sample contains some 97,000 clones, roughly 84% of which appear only once. The sequenced sample consisted of PBMCs. The receptors here all came from a woman aged 18-30 years in good health and CMV-seronegative.

V gene TRBV6-5 combines with J gene TRBJ2-3; D might be TRBD1 (7 bases). Germline-derived CDR1 and CDR2 are MNHEY and SVGAGI. This CDR3 has 15 amino acids. V was trimmed by 6 bases and J by 6 bases, leaving 19 bases between them. DNA for the CDR3: TGTGCCAGCAGCCGAGGACAGGCGGGATCCGATACGCAGTATTTT. Encoded protein: CASSRGQAGSDTQYF.

The chain couples TRBV6-1 to TRBJ2-7, with 7 bases lining up with TRBD1. J was trimmed by 1 base and V by 4 bases; bases with no gene match: 16. Germline V gene data show CDR1 as MNHNS and CDR2 as SASEGT. This CDR3 is built from 18 residues. The CDR3 DNA is TGTGCCAGCAGTGCTAGGTTTCAGGGGACAGCTGATTCCTACGAGCAGTACTTC. This gives the protein CASSARFQGTADSYEQYF.

The CDR3 reads CASSFWTGKGDQPQHF. The DNA of the CDR3 is TGTGCCAGCAGTTTCTGGACAGGGAAGGGGGATCAGCCCCAGCATTTT. The V call is TRBV27, the J call TRBJ1-5; 8 bases align to TRBD1. Trimming took 3 bases from V and 5 from J; bases not matched to a gene: 9. Per germline, CDR1 MNHEY and CDR2 SMNVEV (reference sequence). CDR3 length: 16 residues.

The V and J genes are TRBV2 and TRBJ2-3, with 12 positions matching TRBD2. The germline V gene encodes CDR1 SNHLY and CDR2 FYNNEI. The J segment lost 2 bases and the V segment lost 8 bases, leaving 14 bases of the junction unmatched. CDR3 length: 18 residues. The CDR3 DNA is TGTGCCAGCCAGAAATTAGGACTAGCGGGGAGTCCCACAGATACGCAGTATTTT. It translates to CASQKLGLAGSPTDTQYF.

The V and J genes are TRBV4-3 and TRBJ1-5; maybe TRBD1 (6 bases). Germline CDR1 LGHNA, CDR2 YSLEER. The CDR3 is 18 residues long. V lost 4 bases to trimming and J lost 2 bases, with 21 bases between them. The CDR3 spells CASSPVWGPLMGNQPQHF. The CDR3 region has the DNA TGCGCCAGCAGCCCGGTGTGGGGGCCGTTGATGGGCAATCAGCCCCAGCATTTT.

The chain combines TRBV7-2 with TRBJ2-1; 7 bases align to TRBD1. Looked up from germline, CDR1 is SGHTA and CDR2 is FQGNSA. Unmatched junction bases numbered 10, after V lost 6 bases and J lost 11 bases. This CDR3 spans 13 amino acids. The chain's CDR3 is CASRAPRQGQQFF. The DNA for the CDR3 is TGTGCCAGCAGAGCTCCAAGACAGGGTCAGCAGTTCTTC.

The chain joins TRBV7-9 to TRBJ2-1, with 8 bases aligning to TRBD2. The ends lost 1 base at V and 5 bases at J; junction bases unmatched: 13. This CDR3 region has 18 residues. Germline V gene data show CDR1 as SEHNR and CDR2 as FQNEAQ (reference sequence). CDR3 in amino acids: CASSLVVARTSTHNEQFF. CDR3 DNA sequence: TGTGCCAGCAGCTTAGTGGTCGCGCGGACTAGCACCCACAATGAGCAGTTCTTC.

This chain uses TRBV4-3 with TRBJ2-1; 12 nucleotides match TRBD2. The junction had 11 bases not matched to a gene; V was cut back by 1 base and J by 7 bases. Germline CDR1 reads LGHNA; CDR2 reads YSLEER. This CDR3 region has 18 residues. CDR3 DNA: TGCGCCAGCAGCCAAGCTCCGACTAGCGGGAGTTCTTGGAATGAGCAGTTCTTC. Its protein product is CASSQAPTSGSSWNEQFF.